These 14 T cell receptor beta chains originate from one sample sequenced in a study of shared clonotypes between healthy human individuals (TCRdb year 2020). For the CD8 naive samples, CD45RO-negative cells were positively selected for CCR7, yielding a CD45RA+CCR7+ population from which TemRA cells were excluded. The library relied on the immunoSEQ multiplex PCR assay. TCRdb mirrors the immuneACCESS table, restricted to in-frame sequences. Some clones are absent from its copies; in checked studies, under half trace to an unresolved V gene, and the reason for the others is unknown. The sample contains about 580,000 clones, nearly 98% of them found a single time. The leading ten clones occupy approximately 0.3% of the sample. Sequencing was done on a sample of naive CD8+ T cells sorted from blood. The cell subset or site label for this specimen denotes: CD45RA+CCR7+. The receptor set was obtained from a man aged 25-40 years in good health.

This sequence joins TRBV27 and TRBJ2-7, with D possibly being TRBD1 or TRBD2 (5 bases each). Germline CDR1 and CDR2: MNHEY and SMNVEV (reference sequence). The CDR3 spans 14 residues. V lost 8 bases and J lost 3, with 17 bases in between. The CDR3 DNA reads TGTGCCAGCGGAACGGGACCCGAAGGCTACGAGCAGTACTTC. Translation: CASGTGPEGYEQYF.

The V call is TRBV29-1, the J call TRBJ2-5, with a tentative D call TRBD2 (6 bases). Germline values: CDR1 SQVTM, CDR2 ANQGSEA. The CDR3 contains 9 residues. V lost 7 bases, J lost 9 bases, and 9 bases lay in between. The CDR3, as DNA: TGCAGCGCGGGGGAGGCCCAGTACTTC. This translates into CSAGEAQYF.

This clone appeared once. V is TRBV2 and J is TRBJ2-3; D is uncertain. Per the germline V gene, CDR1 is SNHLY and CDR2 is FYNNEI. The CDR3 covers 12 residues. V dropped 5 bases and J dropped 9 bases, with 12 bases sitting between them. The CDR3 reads CASSNLMGTQYF. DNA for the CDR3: TGTGCCAGCAGTAATCTTATGGGCACGCAGTATTTT.

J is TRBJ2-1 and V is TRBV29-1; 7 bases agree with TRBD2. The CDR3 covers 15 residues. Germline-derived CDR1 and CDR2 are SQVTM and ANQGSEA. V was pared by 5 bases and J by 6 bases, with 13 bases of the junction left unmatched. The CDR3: CSVPLPGLRANEQFF. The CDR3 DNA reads TGCAGCGTTCCATTGCCGGGACTAAGGGCCAATGAGCAGTTCTTC.

DNA for the CDR3: TGTGCCAGCAGCTCGGGACTAGCGGGAGATAACGAGCAGTACTTC. Protein: CASSSGLAGDNEQYF. The rearrangement joins TRBV5-4 to TRBJ2-7; 14 bases map to TRBD2. The trim removed 3 bases at V and 5 bases at J, leaving 4 bases unmatched. CDR1 is SGHNT and CDR2 is YYREEE in the germline V gene (reference sequence). The CDR3 runs 15 residues.

The CDR3 nucleotides read TGTGCCAGCAGCCCATTGATAGCGGGAGATCCGGATACGCAGTATTTT. Translation gives CASSPLIAGDPDTQYF. The chain has TRBV5-6 and TRBJ2-3; 9 positions match TRBD2. This CDR3 is 16 amino acids long. Unmatched junction bases numbered 12, after V lost 4 bases and J lost 6 bases. Germline CDR1 is SGHDT and CDR2 is YYEEEE.

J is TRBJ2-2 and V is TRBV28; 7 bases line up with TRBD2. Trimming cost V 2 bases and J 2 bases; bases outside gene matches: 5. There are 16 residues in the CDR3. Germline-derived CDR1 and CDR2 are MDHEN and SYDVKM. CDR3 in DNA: TGTGCCAGCAGTTTACGCCGGGACTATAACACCGGGGAGCTGTTTTTT. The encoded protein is CASSLRRDYNTGELFF.

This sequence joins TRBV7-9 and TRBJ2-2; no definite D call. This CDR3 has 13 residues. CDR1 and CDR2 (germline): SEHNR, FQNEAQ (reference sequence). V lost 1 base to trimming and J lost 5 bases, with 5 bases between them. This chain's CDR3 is CASSLESTGELFF. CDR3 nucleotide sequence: TGTGCCAGCAGCTTAGAGTCAACCGGGGAGCTGTTTTTT.

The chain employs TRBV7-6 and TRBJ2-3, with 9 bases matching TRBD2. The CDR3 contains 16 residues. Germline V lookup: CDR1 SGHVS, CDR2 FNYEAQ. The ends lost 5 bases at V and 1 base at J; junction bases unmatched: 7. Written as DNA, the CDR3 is TGTGCCAGCAGCCTCTTCGGCGGGAGGGGCACAGATACGCAGTATTTT. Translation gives CASSLFGGRGTDTQYF.

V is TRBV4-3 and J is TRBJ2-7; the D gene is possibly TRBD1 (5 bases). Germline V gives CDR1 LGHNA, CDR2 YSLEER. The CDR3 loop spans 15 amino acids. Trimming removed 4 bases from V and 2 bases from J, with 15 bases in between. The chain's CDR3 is CASSPDPQGAYEQYF. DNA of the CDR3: TGCGCCAGCAGCCCGGACCCCCAAGGGGCCTACGAGCAGTACTTC.

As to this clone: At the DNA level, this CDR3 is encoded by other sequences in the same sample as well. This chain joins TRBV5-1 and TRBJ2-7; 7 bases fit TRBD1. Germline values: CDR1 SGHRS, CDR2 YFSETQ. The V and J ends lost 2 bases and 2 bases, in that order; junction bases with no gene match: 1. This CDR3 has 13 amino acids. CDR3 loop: CASSFGTAYEQYF. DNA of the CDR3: TGCGCCAGCAGCTTCGGGACAGCCTACGAGCAGTACTTC. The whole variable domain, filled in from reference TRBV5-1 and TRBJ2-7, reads KAGVTQTPRYLIKTRGQQVTLSCSPISGHRSVSWYQQTPGQGLQFLFEYFSETQRNKGNFPGRFSGRQFSNSRSEMNVSTLELGDSALYLCASSFGTAYEQYFGPGTRLTVT.

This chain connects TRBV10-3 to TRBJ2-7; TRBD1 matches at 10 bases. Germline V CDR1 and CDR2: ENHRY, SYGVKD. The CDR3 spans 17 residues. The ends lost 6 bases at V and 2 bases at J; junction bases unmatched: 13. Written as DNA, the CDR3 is TGTGCCATCAGCCCTATCTCGGACAGGGGGTTTACCTACGAGCAGTACTTC. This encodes CAISPISDRGFTYEQYF.

CDR3 coding DNA: TGCGCCAGTCGAAGGTCGGAGCGGGAGAAGTTCTTC. Encoded protein: CASRRSEREKFF. The chain joins TRBV5-1 to TRBJ2-1, with 8 bases matching TRBD2. The V gene's germline CDR1 is SGHRS and CDR2 YFSETQ. This CDR3 has 12 residues. V lost 8 bases and J lost 14; bases outside the gene matches: 12.

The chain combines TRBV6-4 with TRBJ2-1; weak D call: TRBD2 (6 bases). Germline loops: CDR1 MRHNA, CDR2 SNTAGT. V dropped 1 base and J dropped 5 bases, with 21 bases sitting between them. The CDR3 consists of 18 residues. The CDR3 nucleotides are TGTGCCAGCAGTGACTTTTACCCGTCGGGAGAACCGGACAATGAGCAGTTCTTC. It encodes CASSDFYPSGEPDNEQFF.